A selection of T cell receptor beta chains follows, all from one sample in a study of blood T cell repertoires in COVID-19. The assay was immunoSEQ multiplex PCR, and TCRdb's table has in-frame clones only and misses some. The repertoire consists of around 50,000 clones, with less than 85% occurring once and the leading ten covering roughly 5.7%. The specimen was peripheral blood. These receptors were collected from a human donor in a cohort sampled during active COVID-19. CDR3s include the opening cysteine and the closing phenylalanine or tryptophan. The order of the fields is V gene, J gene, clone size, D gene, CDR3 protein, CDR3 DNA. A D gene is named only where the DNA matches it firmly. Expanded clones are given a class, and other clones once, few, many or no size at all.

TRBV4-2	TRBJ1-1	.	.	CASSQDAQGPTEAFF	TGTGCCAGCAGCCAAGATGCCCAGGGGCCGACTGAAGCTTTCTTT
TRBV9	TRBJ2-3	.	TRBD2	CASSVLSGVTDTQYF	TGTGCCAGCAGCGTACTTAGCGGGGTAACAGATACGCAGTATTTT
TRBV14	TRBJ1-1	.	.	CASSPPGGGKAFF	TGTGCCAGCAGCCCCCCTGGTGGGGGGAAAGCTTTCTTT
TRBV30	TRBJ1-1	.	.	CAWSSQMNTEAFF	TGTGCCTGGAGTTCTCAGATGAACACTGAAGCTTTCTTT
TRBV30	TRBJ1-2	.	TRBD1	CACGTGFGNYGYTF	TGTGCCTGCGGGACAGGGTTTGGTAACTATGGCTACACCTTC
TRBV4-1	TRBJ2-6	.	.	CASSQDATGANVLTF	TGCGCCAGCAGCCAAGATGCTACTGGGGCCAACGTCCTGACTTTC
TRBV9	TRBJ2-1	.	.	CASSVAGSGNNEQFF	TGTGCCAGCAGCGTAGCGGGATCGGGGAACAATGAGCAGTTCTTC
TRBV7-8	TRBJ2-2	.	TRBD1	CASSGRDRGGTGELFF	TGTGCCAGCAGCGGTCGGGACAGGGGGGGGACCGGGGAGCTGTTTTTT
TRBV3-1/TRBV3-2	TRBJ2-5	.	.	CASTQGGPTGGRTQYF	TGTGCCAGCACCCAAGGAGGACCGACAGGTGGGAGGACCCAGTACTTC
TRBV9	TRBJ2-3	.	TRBD2	CASSVGRTSGGAADTQYF	TGTGCCAGCAGCGTAGGACGGACTAGCGGGGGGGCCGCAGATACGCAGTATTTT
TRBV3-1/TRBV3-2	TRBJ1-4	.	TRBD1	CASSQDCKETGGSNEKLFF	TGTGCCAGCAGCCAAGATTGTAAAGAGACAGGGGGCTCCAATGAAAAACTGTTTTTT
TRBV30	TRBJ1-1	.	.	CAWTGYTEAFF	TGTGCCTGGACAGGGTACACTGAAGCTTTCTTT
TRBV9	TRBJ2-3	.	.	CASSVAPSGTDTQYF	TGTGCCAGCAGCGTAGCGCCCTCGGGCACAGATACGCAGTATTTT
TRBV5-1	TRBJ1-1	.	.	CASSSERGTEAFF	TGCGCCAGCAGCTCCGAACGAGGCACTGAAGCTTTCTTT
TRBV28	TRBJ1-2	.	.	CASSSRVYGYTF	TGTGCCAGCAGTTCCCGGGTCTATGGCTACACCTTC
TRBV7-8	TRBJ2-2	.	.	CASSLQGTGTGELFF	TGTGCCAGCAGCTTACAGGGTACGGGCACCGGGGAGCTGTTTTTT
TRBV30	TRBJ1-6	once	TRBD1	CAWRDGTVQKDSPLHF	TGTGCCTGGAGGGATGGGACAGTCCAAAAGGATTCACCCCTCCACTTT
TRBV28	TRBJ1-2	once	.	CASSLLTGTGGGYTF	TGTGCCAGCAGTCTACTGACAGGCACGGGGGGTGGCTACACCTTC
TRBV19	TRBJ2-3	.	.	CASREGARGRTDTQYF	TGTGCCAGTAGAGAGGGCGCCAGGGGACGCACAGATACGCAGTATTTT
TRBV3-1/TRBV3-2	TRBJ1-1	.	.	CASSTLKGGSTEAFF	TGTGCCAGCAGCACCTTGAAGGGGGGGAGCACTGAAGCTTTCTTT
TRBV9	TRBJ2-7	.	.	CASSVGVSSYEQYF	TGTGCCAGCAGCGTAGGTGTCAGCTCCTACGAGCAGTACTTC
TRBV27	TRBJ2-1	.	.	CASSYEQQGDEQFF	TGTGCCAGCAGTTATGAGCAGCAGGGCGATGAGCAGTTCTTC
TRBV10-3	TRBJ2-1	.	.	CAISEPHVQGQGFSNEQFF	TGTGCCATCAGTGAGCCTCACGTACAGGGCCAGGGATTTTCTAATGAGCAGTTCTTC
TRBV5-4	TRBJ1-4	.	.	CASSPNNNGGNEKLFF	TGTGCCAGCAGCCCTAACAACAACGGGGGTAATGAAAAACTGTTTTTT
TRBV12-3/TRBV12-4	TRBJ1-2	.	.	CASSNPYGYTF	TGTGCCAGCAGTAATCCTTATGGCTACACCTTC
TRBV6-6	TRBJ2-7	.	TRBD1	CASSAQGSVREQYF	TGTGCCAGCAGTGCACAGGGGTCGGTGAGGGAGCAGTACTTC